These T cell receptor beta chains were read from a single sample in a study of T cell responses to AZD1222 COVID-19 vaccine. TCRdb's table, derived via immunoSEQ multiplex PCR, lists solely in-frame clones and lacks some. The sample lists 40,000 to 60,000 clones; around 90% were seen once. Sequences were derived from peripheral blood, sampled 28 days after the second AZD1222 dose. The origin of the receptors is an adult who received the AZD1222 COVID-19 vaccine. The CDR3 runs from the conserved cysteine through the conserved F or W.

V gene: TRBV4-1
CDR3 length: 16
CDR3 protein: CASSPGQAAGGEKLFF

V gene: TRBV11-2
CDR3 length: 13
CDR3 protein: CASSSYYAGELFF

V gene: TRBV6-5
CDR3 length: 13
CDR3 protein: CASSYSAGTEAFF

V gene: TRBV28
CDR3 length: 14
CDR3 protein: CASRGTSGRYEQYF

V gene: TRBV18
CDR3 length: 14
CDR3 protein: CASSLPGRTYEQYF

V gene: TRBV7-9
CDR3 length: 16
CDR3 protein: CASSLDSGRNTGELFF

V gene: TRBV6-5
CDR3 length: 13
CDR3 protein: CASWAGAHYGYTF

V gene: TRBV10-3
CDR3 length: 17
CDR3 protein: CAIRGTGGESYNSPLHF

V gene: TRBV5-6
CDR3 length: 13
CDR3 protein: CASSPGTGAEAFF

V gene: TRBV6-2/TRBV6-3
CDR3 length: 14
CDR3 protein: CASSLIAVLSEQYF